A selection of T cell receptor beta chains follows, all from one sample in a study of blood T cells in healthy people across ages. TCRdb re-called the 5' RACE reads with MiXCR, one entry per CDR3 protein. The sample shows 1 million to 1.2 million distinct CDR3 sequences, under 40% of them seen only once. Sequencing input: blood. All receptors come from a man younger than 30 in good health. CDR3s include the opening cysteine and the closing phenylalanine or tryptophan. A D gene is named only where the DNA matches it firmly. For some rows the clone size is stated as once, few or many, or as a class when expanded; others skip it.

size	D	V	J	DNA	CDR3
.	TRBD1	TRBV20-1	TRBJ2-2	TGCAGTGCAAGGGGACAGGGGATGGTCGGGGAGCTGTTTTTT	CSARGQGMVGELFF
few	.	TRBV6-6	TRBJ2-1	TGTGCCAGCAGTTACTCGGATGGGGGATCCTACAATGAGCAGTTCTTC	CASSYSDGGSYNEQFF
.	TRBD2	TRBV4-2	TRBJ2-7	TGTGCCAGCAGCCAAGGGACTAGCTCCTACAATGAGCAGTACTTC	CASSQGTSSYNEQYF
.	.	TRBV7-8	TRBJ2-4	TGTGCCAGCAGCTCTCCTGGTGACGGAACCTATCTAGCCAAAAACATTCAGTACTTC	CASSSPGDGTYLAKNIQYF
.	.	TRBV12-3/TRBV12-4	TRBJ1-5	TGTGCCAGCAGCCGGGATGGGTCGGGCAATCAGCCCCAGCATTTT	CASSRDGSGNQPQHF
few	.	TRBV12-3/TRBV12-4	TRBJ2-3	TGTGCCAGCAGTTTGAGTTGGTCTACGCAGTATTTT	CASSLSWSTQYF
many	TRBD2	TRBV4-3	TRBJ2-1	TGCGCCAGCAGCCAAGATACGGCTAGCGGGGGACCCAATGAGCAGTTCTTC	CASSQDTASGGPNEQFF
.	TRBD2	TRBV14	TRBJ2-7	TGTGCCAGCAGCCGAAAGAGCGGGGGATTCTACAATGAGCAGTACTTC	CASSRKSGGFYNEQYF
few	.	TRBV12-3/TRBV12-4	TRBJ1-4	TGTGCCAGCCTGGGGGGAGCTGGGGCAGGTAATGAAAAACTGTTTTTT	CASLGGAGAGNEKLFF
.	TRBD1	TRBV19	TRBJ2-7	TGTGCCAGTAGGGGGGACAGGGGGCTTAATAAGCAGTACTTC	CASRGDRGLNKQYF
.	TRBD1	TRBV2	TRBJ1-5	TGTGCCAGTAATGACAGGGACTGGTATAGCAATCAGCCCCAGCATTTT	CASNDRDWYSNQPQHF
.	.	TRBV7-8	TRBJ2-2	TGTGCCAGCAGCTTAGGACAGTATAACACCGGGGAGCTGTTTTTT	CASSLGQYNTGELFF
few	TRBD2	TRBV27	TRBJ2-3	TGTGCCAGTACGGGGGGGGGCCCAGATACGCAGTATTTT	CASTGGGPDTQYF
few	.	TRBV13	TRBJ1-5	TGTGCCAGCAGCTTAGGCAGGGGAACAAGTCAGCCCCAGCATTTT	CASSLGRGTSQPQHF
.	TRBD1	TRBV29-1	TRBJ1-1	TGCAGCGTTGGAGCTGCTACAGGGGTTACTGAAGCTTTCTTT	CSVGAATGVTEAFF
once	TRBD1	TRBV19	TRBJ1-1	TGTGCCAGTAGTAATTCCGGGACAGAGAACACTGAAGCTTTCTTT	CASSNSGTENTEAFF
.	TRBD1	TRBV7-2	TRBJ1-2	TGTGCCAGCGCGCCCCGCGGGACAGAATATGGCTACACCTTC	CASAPRGTEYGYTF
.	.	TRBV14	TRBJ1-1	TGTGCCAGCAGCGCCTACGGAGGGGTTGAAGCTTTCTTT	CASSAYGGVEAFF
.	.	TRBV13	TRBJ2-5	TGTGCCAGTGCTGCCATGGGATTTCAGCAGTACTTC	CASAAMGFQQYF
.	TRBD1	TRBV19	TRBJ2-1	TGTGCCAGTAGTAGACAGGGGATCTACAATGAGCAGTTCTTC	CASSRQGIYNEQFF
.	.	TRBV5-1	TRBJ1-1	TGCGCCAGCAGCCCTTCGGGACAAGTGAACACTGAAGCTTTCTTT	CASSPSGQVNTEAFF
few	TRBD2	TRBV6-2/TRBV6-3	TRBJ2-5	TGTGCCAGCAAAGGGACTAGCATAGAGACCCAGTACTTC	CASKGTSIETQYF
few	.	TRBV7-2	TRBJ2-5	TGTGCCAGCAGCCCTAGACAGTACCGAGAGACCCAGTACTTC	CASSPRQYRETQYF
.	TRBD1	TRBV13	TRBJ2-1	TGTGCCAGCAGCGGACGGGACAGGAGGCCGGCTGAGCAGTTCTTC	CASSGRDRRPAEQFF
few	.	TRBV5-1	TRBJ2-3	TGCGCCAGCAGCTTGGCGGGACATCCCACAGATACGCAGTATTTT	CASSLAGHPTDTQYF
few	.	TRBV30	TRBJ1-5	TGTGCCTGGAATCGGGGCCAACTCAATCAGCCCCAGCATTTT	CAWNRGQLNQPQHF
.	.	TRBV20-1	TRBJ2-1	TGCAGTGCGGGCCACTCCTACAATGAGCAGTTCTTC	CSAGHSYNEQFF
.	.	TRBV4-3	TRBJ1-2	TGCGCCAGCTCAGCAGTCCCATACTATAGCTACACCTTC	CASSAVPYYSYTF
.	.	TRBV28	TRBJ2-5	TGTGCCAGCAGCCCCATGGGGGGGGCACATGAGCAGTACTTC	CASSPMGGAHEQYF
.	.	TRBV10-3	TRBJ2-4	TGTGCCATCAGTGAGTCAGGACAGAGTCTAACCAAAAACATTCAGTACTTC	CAISESGQSLTKNIQYF
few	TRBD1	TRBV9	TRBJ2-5	TGTGCCAGCAGTGCAGGGGGCGAGGAGACCCAGTACTTC	CASSAGGEETQYF
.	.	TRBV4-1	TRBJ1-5	TGCGCCAGCACCATAAGCGGAGTCCGCACGGAGACCACTAGCAATCAGCCCCAGCATTTT	CASTISGVRTETTSNQPQHF
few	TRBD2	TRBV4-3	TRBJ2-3	TGCGCCAGCAGCCAAGATAGGATCGGGGGGGCCCGCGGGGATACGCAGTATTTT	CASSQDRIGGARGDTQYF
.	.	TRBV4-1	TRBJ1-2	TGCGCCAGCAGCCAAGATTATAGGGAGCAGGGACACAAAAACTATGGCTACACCTTC	CASSQDYREQGHKNYGYTF
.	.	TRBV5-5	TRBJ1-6	TGTGCCAGCAGCGCTTCGGCGAATTCACCCCTCCACTTT	CASSASANSPLHF
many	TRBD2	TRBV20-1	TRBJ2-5	TGCAGTGCTAGAACTAGCGGGGGGCAAGAGACCCAGTACTTC	CSARTSGGQETQYF
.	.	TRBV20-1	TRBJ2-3	TGCAGTGCCCCTGAGGGGCCCTACACAGATACGCAGTATTTT	CSAPEGPYTDTQYF
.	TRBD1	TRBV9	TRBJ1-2	TGTGCCAGCAACACCGGGACAGGGGTTGACTATGGCTACACCTTC	CASNTGTGVDYGYTF
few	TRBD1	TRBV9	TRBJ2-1	TGTGCCAGCAGCGCGGGACAGTCGAATGAGCAGTTCTTC	CASSAGQSNEQFF
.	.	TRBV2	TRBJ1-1	TGTGCCAGCAGTGACTCCAAGAACACTGAAGCTTTCTTT	CASSDSKNTEAFF
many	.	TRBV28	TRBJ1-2	TGTGCCAGCAGTTTAGGGCGAGAGGGGGATGGCTACACCTTC	CASSLGREGDGYTF
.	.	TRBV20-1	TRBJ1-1	TGCAGTTTAATTAGTCGGTCGAACACTGAAGCTTTCTTT	CSLISRSNTEAFF
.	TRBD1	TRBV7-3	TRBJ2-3	TGTGCCAGCAGCTCCGGACAGGGAACACAACATACGCAGTATTTT	CASSSGQGTQHTQYF
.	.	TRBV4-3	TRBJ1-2	TGCGCCAGCAGCCAAGATCTAGCTGGGGGCCGAGTTGTCTATGGCTACACCTTC	CASSQDLAGGRVVYGYTF
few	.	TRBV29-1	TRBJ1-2	TGCAGCGTTGAAGGGATCCGGGGCTCGGGCTACACCTTC	CSVEGIRGSGYTF
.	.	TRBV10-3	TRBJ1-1	TGTGCCATCAGAGGCCGACAGGACGCCACTGAAGCTTTCTTT	CAIRGRQDATEAFF
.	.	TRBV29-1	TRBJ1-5	TGCAGCGTTGGTGGGGGAGATGATCAGCCCCAGCATTTT	CSVGGGDDQPQHF
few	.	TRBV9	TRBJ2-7	TGTGCCAGCAGCGTAGGGCCAGACGGATCAATCTACGAGCAGTACTTC	CASSVGPDGSIYEQYF